Sequencing of this T cell receptor beta chain was carried out in a study of blood T cell repertoires in COVID-19. Study context: Sites across the United States, Italy and Spain contributed samples from acute and convalescent COVID-19.

The CDR3 is 13 amino acids. CDR1 and CDR2 (germline): SGDLS, YYNGEE. Trimming pared 6 bases from V and 6 bases from J, leaving 13 bases between. As handled by the study authors: Quantification of nucleated cells was approximated via reference gene primer amplification. The table came from immunoSEQ multiplex PCR; TCRdb's copy has only in-frame clones and leaves some out. V, J and clone size are those of that table, while D and trimming were read from the DNA. The data hold about 59,000 clones, with about 93% observed a single time. The sequenced material came from peripheral blood. This chain links TRBV9 with TRBJ2-1, with D unclear. This sequence originates from a man older than 75 with acute or convalescent COVID-19. CDR3 bases: TGTGCCAGCACTGACTCGCGGTCCAATGAGCAGTTCTTC. It specifies CASTDSRSNEQFF. The variable domain in full, with the rest retrieved from reference TRBV9 and TRBJ2-1, is DSGVTQTPKHLITATGQRVTLRCSPRSGDLSVYWYQQSLDQGLQFLIQYYNGEERAKGNILERFSAQQFPDLHSELNLSSLELGDSALYFCASTDSRSNEQFFGPGTRLTVL.